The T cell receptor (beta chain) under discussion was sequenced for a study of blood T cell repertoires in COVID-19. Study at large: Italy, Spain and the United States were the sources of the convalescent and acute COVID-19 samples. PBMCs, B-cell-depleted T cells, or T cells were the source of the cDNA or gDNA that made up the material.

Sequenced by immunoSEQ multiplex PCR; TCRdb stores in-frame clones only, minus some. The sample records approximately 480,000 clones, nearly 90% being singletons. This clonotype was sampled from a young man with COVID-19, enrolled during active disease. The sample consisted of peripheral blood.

CDR3 loop: CASRLAARYEQYF. The CDR3 DNA reads as TGTGCCAGCAGACTAGCGGCCCGCTACGAGCAGTACTTC. The V gene is TRBV11-2, the J gene TRBJ2-7, with TRBD2 identical over 8 bases. The CDR3 spans 13 residues. Germline loops: CDR1 SGHAT, CDR2 FQNNGV. Trimming removed 6 bases from V and 3 bases from J; junction bases left unmatched: 4.